The T cell receptor beta chain described here comes from a study of cytomegalovirus exposure and HLA in healthy donors. Study-wide results and limits: Later analysis identified 17,000 or so TCR beta sequences associated with HLA alleles, using a false discovery rate threshold of 0.05. By HLA locus, TCR association rates varied in a later analysis, with DRB1 showing the most and HLA-C the fewest. Earlier analysis yielded a pattern in which most TCR beta V segments were productive about 90% or about 30% of the time. The authors reported that TCR beta sequences could predict HLA-A and HLA-B alleles. These predictions were accurate for most subjects in the first cohort.

This CDR3 region has 16 residues. Germline-derived CDR1 and CDR2 are LNHDA and SQIVND (reference sequence). A multiplex PCR was run with 60 Vbeta primers and 13 Jbeta primers. Repertoires were generated with immunoSEQ multiplex PCR, while TCRdb's copy carries only in-frame clones and drops some. Among roughly 180,000 clones listed, roughly 85% were seen once. As for this clone: Antigen specificity is unknown. The junction departs from the called germline gene at one end, perhaps through a read error.

The chain carries TRBV19 and TRBJ2-1; tentatively, D is TRBD1 (6 bases). The TCR comes from a man aged 25 to 40 in good health and CMV-seronegative. Sequenced sample: PBMCs. The CDR3 loop reads CASSVDTGFGPNEQFF. CDR3 bases: TGTGCCAGTAGTGTAGATACAGGGTTCGGCCCCAATGAGCAGTTCTTC.